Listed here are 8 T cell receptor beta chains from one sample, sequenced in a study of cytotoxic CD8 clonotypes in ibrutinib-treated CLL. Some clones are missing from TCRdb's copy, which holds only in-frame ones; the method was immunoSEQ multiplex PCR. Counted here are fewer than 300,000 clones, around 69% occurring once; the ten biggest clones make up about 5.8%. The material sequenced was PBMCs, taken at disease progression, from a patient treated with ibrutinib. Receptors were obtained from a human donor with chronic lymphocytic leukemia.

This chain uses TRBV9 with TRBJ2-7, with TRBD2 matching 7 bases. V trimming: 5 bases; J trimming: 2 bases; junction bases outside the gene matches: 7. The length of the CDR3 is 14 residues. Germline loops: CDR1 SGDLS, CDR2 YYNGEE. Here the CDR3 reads CASSVGGTTYEQYF. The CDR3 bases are TGTGCCAGCAGTGTGGGGGGGACCACCTACGAGCAGTACTTC.

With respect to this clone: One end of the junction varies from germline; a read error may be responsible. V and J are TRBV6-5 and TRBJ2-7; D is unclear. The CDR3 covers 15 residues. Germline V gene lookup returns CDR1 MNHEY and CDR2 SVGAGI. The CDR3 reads CASNYSTAVSYEQYF. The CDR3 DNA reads TGTGCCAGCAATTACTCCACCGCAGTCTCCTACGAGCAGTACTTC.

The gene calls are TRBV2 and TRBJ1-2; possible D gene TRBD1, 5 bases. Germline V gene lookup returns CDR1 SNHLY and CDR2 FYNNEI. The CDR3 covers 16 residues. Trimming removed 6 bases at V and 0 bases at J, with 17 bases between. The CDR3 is CASSPDAGEANYGYTF. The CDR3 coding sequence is TGTGCCAGCAGCCCGGACGCGGGGGAAGCTAACTATGGCTACACCTTC.

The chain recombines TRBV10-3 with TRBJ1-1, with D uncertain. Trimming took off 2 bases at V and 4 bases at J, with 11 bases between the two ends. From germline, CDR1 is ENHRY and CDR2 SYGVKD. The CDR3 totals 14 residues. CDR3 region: CAISEPSGSTEAFF. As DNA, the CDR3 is TGTGCCATCAGTGAGCCCTCGGGAAGCACTGAAGCTTTCTTT.

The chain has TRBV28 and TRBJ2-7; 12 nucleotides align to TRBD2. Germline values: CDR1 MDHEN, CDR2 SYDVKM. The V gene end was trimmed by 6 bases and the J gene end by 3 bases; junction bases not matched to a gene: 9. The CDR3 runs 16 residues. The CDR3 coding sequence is TGTGCCAGCAGCACGCCCACTAGCGGGAGGCGCTACGAGCAGTACTTC. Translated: CASSTPTSGRRYEQYF.

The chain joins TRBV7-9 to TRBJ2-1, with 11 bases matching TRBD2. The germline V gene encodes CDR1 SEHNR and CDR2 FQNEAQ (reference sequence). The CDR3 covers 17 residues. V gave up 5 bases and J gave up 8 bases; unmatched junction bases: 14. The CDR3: CASSPGGTSGSGYEQFF. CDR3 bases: TGTGCCAGCAGCCCGGGGGGCACTAGCGGGAGCGGGTATGAGCAGTTCTTC.

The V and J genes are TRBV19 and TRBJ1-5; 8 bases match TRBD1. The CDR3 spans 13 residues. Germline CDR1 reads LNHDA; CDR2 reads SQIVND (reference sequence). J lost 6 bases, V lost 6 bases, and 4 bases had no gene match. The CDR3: CASSGQGPQPQHF. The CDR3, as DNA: TGTGCCAGTAGCGGACAGGGTCCTCAGCCCCAGCATTTT.

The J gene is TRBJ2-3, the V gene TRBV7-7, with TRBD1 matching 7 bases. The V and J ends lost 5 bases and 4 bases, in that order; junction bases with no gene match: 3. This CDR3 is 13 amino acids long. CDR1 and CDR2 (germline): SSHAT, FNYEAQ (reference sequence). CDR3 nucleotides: TGTGCCAGCAGCATCCAGGGGGCAGATACGCAGTATTTT. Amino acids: CASSIQGADTQYF.